The table lists the clone carrying this T cell receptor beta chain with many counts. The CDR3 sequence is 15 residues long. Germline V lookup: CDR1 SGHTA, CDR2 FQGTGA. J lost 2 bases, V lost 5 bases, and 9 bases had no gene match. The sample belongs to a study of regulatory T cells in long-lasting Graves disease. To make TCR beta libraries, researchers used iRepertoire HTBI primers and Arm-PCR of CDR3 regions. One entry per CDR3 protein results from TCRdb running MiXCR on the multiplex PCR reads. The profile shows about 530,000 distinct CDR3 sequences, roughly 16% of them singletons. Time point meaning: newly diagnosed GD, antithyroid drugs for less than 3 months. The TCR library was made from RNA extracted from PBMCs. This sample also belongs to another study, concerning T cells in Graves' hyperthyroidism and ophthalmopathy.

The chain uses TRBV7-3 and TRBJ2-7, with 7 bases fitting TRBD1. The TCR sequence derives from a woman aged 35-60 years with Graves disease. Sequences were derived from peripheral blood mononuclear cells (PBMCs), sampled at new diagnosis, from a patient treated with antithyroid drugs. The CDR3, as DNA: TGTGCCAGCAGCAGAACAGGGGATGGGGCCTACGAGCAGTACTTC. It translates to CASSRTGDGAYEQYF.